The rows below give T cell receptor beta chains drawn from one sample of a study of a mutant IDH1 vaccine in newly diagnosed glioma. Which antigens these TCRs recognize remains unknown. Clones were sequenced by immunoSEQ multiplex PCR, and TCRdb holds only the in-frame ones, with some missing. The table includes over 65,000 clones, less than 90% detected once. Here the sequenced sample was PBMCs, taken from a glioma patient whose treatment included an IDH1 peptide vaccine. Source of these receptors: a man aged 18 to 35 with glioma. Both conserved end residues are part of each CDR3. Each record gives: D gene, V gene, J gene, clone size, CDR3 protein, CDR3 DNA. A D gene is named only where the DNA matches it firmly. Rows may omit the clone size; those that give it use once, few, many or a size class.

NA	TRBV30	TRBJ1-1	few	CAWSVQVGQGVTEAFF	TGTGCCTGGAGTGTACAAGTTGGCCAGGGAGTAACTGAAGCTTTCTTT
NA	TRBV28	TRBJ1-5	NA	CASSSSWTDYSNQPQHF	TGTGCCAGCAGTTCCTCCTGGACAGACTATAGCAATCAGCCCCAGCATTTT
NA	TRBV30	TRBJ1-5	NA	CAWSVKGSQPQHF	TGTGCCTGGAGTGTAAAGGGGAGTCAGCCCCAGCATTTT
TRBD1	TRBV2	TRBJ2-1	NA	CASSELITGEFF	TGTGCCAGCAGTGAATTGATAACAGGGGAGTTCTTC
NA	TRBV5-1	TRBJ1-1	NA	CASSLNPQTVNTEAFF	TGCGCCAGCAGCTTGAACCCCCAGACAGTCAACACTGAAGCTTTCTTT
NA	TRBV7-9	TRBJ2-3	NA	CASSLPQGRNTQYF	TGTGCCAGCAGCTTACCCCAGGGGAGAAATACGCAGTATTTT
TRBD2	TRBV19	TRBJ2-1	NA	CASSTLAGASYNEQFF	TGTGCCAGTAGTACCTTAGCGGGAGCCTCCTACAATGAGCAGTTCTTC
NA	TRBV10-3	TRBJ1-1	NA	CAISESYRQGAFF	TGTGCCATCAGTGAGTCTTACCGCCAGGGGGCTTTCTTT
TRBD1	TRBV9	TRBJ1-2	NA	CASSVAPTGVNYGYTF	TGTGCCAGCAGCGTAGCACCCACAGGGGTTAACTATGGCTACACCTTC
NA	TRBV4-1	TRBJ1-5	NA	CASSPTRQGNQPQHF	TGCGCCAGCAGTCCGACTAGACAGGGCAATCAGCCCCAGCATTTT
TRBD2	TRBV27	TRBJ2-1	NA	CASSLALADSYNEQFF	TGTGCCAGCAGTTTAGCACTAGCGGACTCCTACAATGAGCAGTTCTTC
TRBD1	TRBV9	TRBJ1-4	NA	CASSPGQGAEKLFF	TGTGCCAGCAGCCCGGGACAGGGGGCTGAAAAACTGTTTTTT
NA	TRBV11-2	TRBJ2-3	NA	CASSLGQSTDTQYF	TGTGCCAGCAGCTTAGGGCAGTCCACAGATACGCAGTATTTT
TRBD1	TRBV28	TRBJ1-2	NA	CASSSGQHTF	TGTGCCAGCAGTTCGGGACAGCACACCTTC
TRBD1	TRBV18	TRBJ1-4	NA	CASSPGQGVLNEKLFF	TGTGCCAGCTCACCCGGACAGGGGGTGCTTAATGAAAAACTGTTTTTT
NA	TRBV7-9	TRBJ2-7	NA	CASSARHAYEQYF	TGTGCCAGCAGCGCCCGACATGCCTACGAGCAGTACTTC
NA	TRBV25-1	TRBJ2-3	NA	CASSGAGHTDTQYF	TGTGCCAGCAGTGGGGCAGGACACACAGATACGCAGTATTTT
NA	TRBV27	TRBJ1-3	NA	CASSLLGREGDTIYF	TGTGCCAGCAGTCTCCTTGGAAGGGAAGGGGACACCATATATTTT
NA	TRBV19	TRBJ1-1	NA	CASRHGGTEAFF	TGTGCCAGTAGACACGGGGGTACTGAAGCTTTCTTT
NA	TRBV29-1	TRBJ1-1	NA	CSVDDPPGRRRTEAFF	TGCAGCGTTGATGATCCCCCGGGACGGCGAAGGACTGAAGCTTTCTTT
TRBD1	TRBV19	TRBJ2-7	NA	CASSIGTGVSHEQYF	TGTGCCAGTAGTATTGGGACAGGGGTTTCGCACGAGCAGTACTTC
TRBD1	TRBV30	TRBJ2-7	once	CAWKRDRPYEQYF	TGTGCCTGGAAACGGGACAGGCCCTACGAGCAGTACTTC
NA	TRBV2	TRBJ2-5	NA	CASSEDRYQETQYF	TGTGCCAGCAGCGAGGACAGATACCAAGAGACCCAGTACTTC
NA	TRBV7-2	TRBJ1-3	NA	CASSQAANPRGGNTIYF	TGTGCCAGCAGCCAAGCCGCCAATCCCCGGGGGGGAAACACCATATATTTT
TRBD2	TRBV28	TRBJ2-7	few	CASSFSPGLAFSYEQYF	TGTGCCAGCAGTTTTAGTCCGGGACTAGCCTTCTCCTACGAGCAGTACTTC
TRBD1	TRBV5-1	TRBJ2-7	NA	CASRRDRVSYEQYF	TGCGCCAGCAGACGGGACAGGGTCTCCTACGAGCAGTACTTC
NA	TRBV28	TRBJ2-7	NA	CASSPPGQFLSEQYF	TGTGCCAGCAGTCCCCCGGGACAATTTTTATCCGAGCAGTACTTC
NA	TRBV7-2	TRBJ2-7	NA	CASSLAAEQYF	TGTGCCAGCAGCTTAGCCGCCGAGCAGTACTTC
NA	TRBV5-6	TRBJ2-7	NA	CASSSPGTPYEQYF	TGTGCCAGCAGCTCACCCGGGACACCATACGAGCAGTACTTC
TRBD2	TRBV5-1	TRBJ2-3	NA	CASSLGRGGFVDTQYF	TGCGCCAGCAGCTTGGGTCGGGGGGGCTTCGTAGATACGCAGTATTTT
NA	TRBV19	TRBJ2-6	NA	CASSIGRGWAGFPGANVLTF	TGTGCCAGTAGTATAGGTCGGGGATGGGCAGGGTTCCCGGGGGCCAACGTCCTGACTTTC
TRBD2	TRBV7-2	TRBJ2-5	NA	CASSPLAGGKTQYF	TGTGCCAGCAGCCCACTAGCGGGAGGAAAGACCCAGTACTTC
NA	TRBV19	TRBJ1-4	NA	CASNRREREKLFF	TGTGCCAGTAATCGGAGGGAACGGGAAAAACTGTTTTTT
TRBD1	TRBV27	TRBJ1-1	few	CASRTGRGTEAFF	TGTGCCAGCAGGACAGGGCGGGGAACTGAAGCTTTCTTT
TRBD2	TRBV13	TRBJ2-1	NA	CASSLGRGGRQFF	TGTGCCAGCAGCTTAGGCCGGGGGGGGAGGCAGTTCTTC
NA	TRBV10-3	TRBJ1-1	NA	CAISESPKLGTEAFF	TGTGCCATCAGTGAGTCCCCTAAATTAGGCACTGAAGCTTTCTTT
TRBD1	TRBV6-6	TRBJ1-1	NA	CASTGTGGEGTEAFF	TGTGCCAGCACCGGGACAGGGGGCGAGGGGACTGAAGCTTTCTTT
NA	TRBV7-9	TRBJ1-5	NA	CASSLGGIGNQPQHF	TGTGCCAGCAGCTTAGGGGGTATTGGCAATCAGCCCCAGCATTTT
NA	TRBV5-6	TRBJ2-7	NA	CASSLLGAGNEQYF	TGTGCCAGCAGCTTGTTAGGGGCGGGTAACGAGCAGTACTTC
NA	TRBV18	TRBJ1-3	once	CASSPPWTSGNTIYF	TGTGCCAGCTCACCACCGTGGACATCCGGAAACACCATATATTTT
NA	TRBV27	TRBJ2-7	NA	CASSLKRGTGNGDHHEQYF	TGTGCCAGCAGTTTAAAGCGGGGGACAGGGAATGGGGACCACCACGAGCAGTACTTC
TRBD1	TRBV28	TRBJ2-6	NA	CASSAGGSGANVLTF	TGTGCCAGCAGCGCAGGGGGTTCCGGGGCCAACGTCCTGACTTTC
TRBD1	TRBV7-9	TRBJ1-2	NA	CASSPGGTGGRGYTF	TGTGCCAGCAGCCCAGGCGGGACAGGGGGCCGGGGCTACACCTTC
NA	TRBV7-8	TRBJ1-1	NA	CASSQATKTGVDTEAFF	TGTGCCAGCAGCCAAGCGACAAAGACGGGGGTGGACACTGAAGCTTTCTTT
NA	TRBV9	TRBJ2-2	NA	CASSVENTGELFF	TGTGCCAGCAGCGTCGAGAACACCGGGGAGCTGTTTTTT
TRBD2	TRBV7-2	TRBJ2-7	NA	CASSSPREGTYEQYF	TGTGCCAGCAGCTCCCCCCGGGAGGGAACCTACGAGCAGTACTTC
NA	TRBV6-1	TRBJ1-2	NA	CASSASGGYGYTF	TGTGCCAGCAGTGCATCTGGGGGGTATGGCTACACCTTC
NA	TRBV10-1	TRBJ2-7	NA	CASSEFQRTYEQYF	TGCGCCAGCAGTGAGTTTCAGCGAACCTACGAGCAGTACTTC
TRBD1	TRBV19	TRBJ1-1	once	CASTNMGFVGTANTEAFF	TGTGCCAGTACCAATATGGGGTTTGTCGGGACAGCGAACACTGAAGCTTTCTTT
NA	TRBV10-3	TRBJ1-1	NA	CAISEGSANTEAFF	TGTGCCATCAGTGAGGGAAGTGCGAACACTGAAGCTTTCTTT
NA	TRBV19	TRBJ1-1	NA	CASSIDTGRAEAFF	TGTGCCAGTAGTATAGATACTGGAAGGGCTGAAGCTTTCTTT
TRBD1	TRBV27	TRBJ1-2	NA	CASSLRGTGMLYGYTF	TGTGCCAGCAGCTTACGTGGGACAGGGATGCTCTATGGCTACACCTTC
NA	TRBV5-6	TRBJ2-1	NA	CASSSLGPRRGEQFF	TGTGCCAGCAGCAGCTTAGGCCCCAGGAGGGGGGAGCAGTTCTTC